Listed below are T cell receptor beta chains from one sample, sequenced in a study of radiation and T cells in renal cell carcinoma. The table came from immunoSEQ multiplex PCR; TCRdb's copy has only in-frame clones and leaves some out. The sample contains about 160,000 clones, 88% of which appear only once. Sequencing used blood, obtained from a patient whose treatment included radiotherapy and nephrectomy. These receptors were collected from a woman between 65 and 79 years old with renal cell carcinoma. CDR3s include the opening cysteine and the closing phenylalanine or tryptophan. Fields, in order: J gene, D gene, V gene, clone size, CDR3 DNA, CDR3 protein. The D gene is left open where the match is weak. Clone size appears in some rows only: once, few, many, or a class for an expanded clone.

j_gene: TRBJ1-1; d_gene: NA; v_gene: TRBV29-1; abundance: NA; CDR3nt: TGCAGCGTTGTTGCGGTAGACACTGAAGCTTTCTTT; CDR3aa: CSVVAVDTEAFF
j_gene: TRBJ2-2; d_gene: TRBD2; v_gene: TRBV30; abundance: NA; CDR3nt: TGTGCCTGGAGTGGACTAGCGGGGGCCAACACCGGGGAGCTGTTTTTT; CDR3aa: CAWSGLAGANTGELFF
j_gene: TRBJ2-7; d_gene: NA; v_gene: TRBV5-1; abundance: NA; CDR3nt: TGCGCCAGCAGCTTGGAAGTTTTGTCACGGTCACCCTACGAGCAGTACTTC; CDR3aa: CASSLEVLSRSPYEQYF
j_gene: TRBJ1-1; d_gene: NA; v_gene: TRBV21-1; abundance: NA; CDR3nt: TGTGCCAGCAGCAAAGCGGGAGGTGATCCCATGAACACTGAAGCTTTCTTT; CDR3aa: CASSKAGGDPMNTEAFF
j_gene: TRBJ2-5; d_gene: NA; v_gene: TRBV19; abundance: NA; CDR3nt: TGTGCCAGTAGTAATCCTTCTCTAGTGGGGGGCGTCGAGACCCAGTACTTC; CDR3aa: CASSNPSLVGGVETQYF
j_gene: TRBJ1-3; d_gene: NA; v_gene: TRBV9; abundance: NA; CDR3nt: TGTGCCAGCAGTGCCACCGGAGGTGGAAACACCATATATTTT; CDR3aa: CASSATGGGNTIYF
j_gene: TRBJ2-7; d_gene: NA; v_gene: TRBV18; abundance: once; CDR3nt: TGTGCCAGCTCAAATGCCGGGACGGTAAATTACGAGCAGTACTTC; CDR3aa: CASSNAGTVNYEQYF
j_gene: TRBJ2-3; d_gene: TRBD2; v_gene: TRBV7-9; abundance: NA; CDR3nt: TGTGCCAGCACTAGCGGAGAGATCAGCACAGATACGCAGTATTTT; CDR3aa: CASTSGEISTDTQYF
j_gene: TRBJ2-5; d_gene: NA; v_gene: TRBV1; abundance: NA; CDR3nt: TGCACCAGCAGCCCCCTAGGAGCGGGTAACCCCCAGGGGACCCAGTACTTC; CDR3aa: CTSSPLGAGNPQGTQYF
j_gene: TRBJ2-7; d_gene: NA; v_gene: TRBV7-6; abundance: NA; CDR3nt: TGTGCCAGCAGCTTAGCGCAGGGATTCTTCTACGAGCAGTACTTC; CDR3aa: CASSLAQGFFYEQYF
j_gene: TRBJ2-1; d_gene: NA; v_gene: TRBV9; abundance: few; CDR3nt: TGTGCCAGCAGCGCAAGGACCGCCGCCCATGAGCAGTTCTTC; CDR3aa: CASSARTAAHEQFF
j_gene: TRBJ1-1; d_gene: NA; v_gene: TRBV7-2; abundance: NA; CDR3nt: TGTGCCAGCAGCTCCCCTGTGGGGGGAAGGAACACTGAAGCTTTCTTT; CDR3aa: CASSSPVGGRNTEAFF
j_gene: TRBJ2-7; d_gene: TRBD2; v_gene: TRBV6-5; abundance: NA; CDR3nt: TGTGCCAGCAGGAAACTAGCGGGGGGCTCCTACGAGCAGTACTTC; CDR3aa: CASRKLAGGSYEQYF
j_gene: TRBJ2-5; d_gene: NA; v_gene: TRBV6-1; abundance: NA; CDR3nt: TGTGCCAGCAGGGTCAGGGAGACCCAGTACTTC; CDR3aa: CASRVRETQYF
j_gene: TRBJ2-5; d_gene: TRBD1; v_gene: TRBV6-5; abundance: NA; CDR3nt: TGTGCCAGCAGCCCCGGACAGGGGGCAAAAGAGACCCAGTACTTC; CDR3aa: CASSPGQGAKETQYF
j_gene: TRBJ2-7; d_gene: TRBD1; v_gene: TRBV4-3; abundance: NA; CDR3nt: TGCGCCAGCAGCCAAGATCTCGGTACAGGGGACGACGAGCAGTACTTC; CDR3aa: CASSQDLGTGDDEQYF
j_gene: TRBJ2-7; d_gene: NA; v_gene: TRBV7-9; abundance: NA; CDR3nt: TGTGCCAGCAGCCCCCAATACGAGCAGTACTTC; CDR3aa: CASSPQYEQYF
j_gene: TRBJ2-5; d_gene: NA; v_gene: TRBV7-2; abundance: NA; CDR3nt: TGTGCCAGCAGCTTAAACGGAGGGGAGACCCAGTACTTC; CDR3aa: CASSLNGGETQYF
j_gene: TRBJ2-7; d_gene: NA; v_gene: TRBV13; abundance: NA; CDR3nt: TGTGCCAGCAGCTTAGGAGGAGGGAGCTCCTACGAGCAGTACTTC; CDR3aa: CASSLGGGSSYEQYF
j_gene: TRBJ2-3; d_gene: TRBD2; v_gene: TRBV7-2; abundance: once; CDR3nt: TGTGCCAGCAGCTTAGGGGCGGGGGGGGCAGATACGCAGTATTTT; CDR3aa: CASSLGAGGADTQYF
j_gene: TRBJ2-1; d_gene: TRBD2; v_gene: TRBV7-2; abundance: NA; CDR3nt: TGTGCCAGCAGCTTAGGGAGCGGGGGGGCCTATGAGCAGTTCTTC; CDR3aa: CASSLGSGGAYEQFF
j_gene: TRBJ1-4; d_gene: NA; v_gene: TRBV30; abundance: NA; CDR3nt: TGTGCCTGGAGTGCGGGCCATGGGAAGGAAAAACTGTTTTTT; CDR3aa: CAWSAGHGKEKLFF
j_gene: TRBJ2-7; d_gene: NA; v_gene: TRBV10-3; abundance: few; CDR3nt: TGTGCCATCAGTAGCGAAGGGGTTAACGAGCAGTACTTC; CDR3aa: CAISSEGVNEQYF
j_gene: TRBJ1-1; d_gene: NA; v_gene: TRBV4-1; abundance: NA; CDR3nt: TGCGCCAGCAGCCCCTCGGACACCTACACTGAAGCTTTCTTT; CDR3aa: CASSPSDTYTEAFF
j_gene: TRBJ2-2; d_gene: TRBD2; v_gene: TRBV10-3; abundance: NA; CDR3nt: TGTGCCAACGGGGGGGGAACCGGGGAGCTGTTTTTT; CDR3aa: CANGGGTGELFF
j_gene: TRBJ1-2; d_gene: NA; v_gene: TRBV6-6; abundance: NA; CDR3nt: TGTGCCAGCAGTCCCGACACATGGAGAGGCTACACCTTC; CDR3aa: CASSPDTWRGYTF
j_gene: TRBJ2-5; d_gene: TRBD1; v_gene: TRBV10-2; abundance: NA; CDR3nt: TGCGCCAGCAGTCCGACAGGGGGCGAGACCCAGTACTTC; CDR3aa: CASSPTGGETQYF
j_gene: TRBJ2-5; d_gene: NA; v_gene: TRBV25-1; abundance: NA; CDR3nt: TGTGCCAGCAGTGAATATGGTCTGCAGGGAGAGACCCAGTACTTC; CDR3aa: CASSEYGLQGETQYF
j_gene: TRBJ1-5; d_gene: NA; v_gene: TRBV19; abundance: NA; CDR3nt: TGTGCCAGTAGTCTAGATCAGCCCCAGCATTTT; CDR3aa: CASSLDQPQHF
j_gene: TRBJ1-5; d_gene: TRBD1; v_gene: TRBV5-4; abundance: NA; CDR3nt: TGTGCCAGCAGCTTGACAGGGGCGGGGAGCAATCAGCCCCAGCATTTT; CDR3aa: CASSLTGAGSNQPQHF
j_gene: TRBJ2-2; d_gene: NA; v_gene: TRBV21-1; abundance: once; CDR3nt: TGTGCCAGCATCGGCCGGGACGATAACACCGGGGAGCTGTTTTTT; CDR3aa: CASIGRDDNTGELFF
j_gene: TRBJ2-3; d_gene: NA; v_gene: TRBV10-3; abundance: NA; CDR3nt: TGTGCCATCATGAGGCTTCTTAGCACAGATACGCAGTATTTT; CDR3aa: CAIMRLLSTDTQYF
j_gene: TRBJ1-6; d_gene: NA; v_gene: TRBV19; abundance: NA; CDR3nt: TGTGCCAGTAGTATTACCAGATCGTCACCCCTCCACTTT; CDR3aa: CASSITRSSPLHF
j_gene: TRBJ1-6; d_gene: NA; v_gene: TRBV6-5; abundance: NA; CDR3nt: TGTGCCAGCAGTTACTCGAGCTCCTATAATTCACCCCTCCACTTT; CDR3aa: CASSYSSSYNSPLHF
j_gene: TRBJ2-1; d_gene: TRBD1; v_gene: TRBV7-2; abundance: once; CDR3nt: TGTGCCAGCAGCTCCCGGGACAGGGGCAACAATGAGCAGTTCTTC; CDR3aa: CASSSRDRGNNEQFF
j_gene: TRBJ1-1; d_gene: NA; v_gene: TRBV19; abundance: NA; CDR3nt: TGTGCCAGTAGGACGGGCGCAGGGATGAGGATGAACACTGAAGCTTTCTTT; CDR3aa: CASRTGAGMRMNTEAFF
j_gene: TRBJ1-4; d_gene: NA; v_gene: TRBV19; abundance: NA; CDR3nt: TGTGCCAGTAGCTGGGGGACGGGTAATGAAAAACTGTTTTTT; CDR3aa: CASSWGTGNEKLFF
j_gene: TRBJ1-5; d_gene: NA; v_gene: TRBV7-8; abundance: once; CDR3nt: TGTGCCAGCAGCTTCATGGGGAATAGCAATCAGCCCCAGCATTTT; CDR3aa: CASSFMGNSNQPQHF
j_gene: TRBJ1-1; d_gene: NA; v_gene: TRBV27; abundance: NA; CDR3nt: TGTGCCAGCAGACCCCTGGGGAGGGGCGACACTGAAGCTTTCTTT; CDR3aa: CASRPLGRGDTEAFF
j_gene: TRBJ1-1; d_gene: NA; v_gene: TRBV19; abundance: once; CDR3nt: TGTGCCAGTAGCCGGGAAGGGGCCCTAACTGAAGCTTTCTTT; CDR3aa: CASSREGALTEAFF
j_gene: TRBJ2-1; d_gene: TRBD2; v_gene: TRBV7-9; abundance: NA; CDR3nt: TGTGCCAGCAGCACCCAAGGACTAGCGGGGTGGAATGAGCAGTTCTTC; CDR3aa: CASSTQGLAGWNEQFF
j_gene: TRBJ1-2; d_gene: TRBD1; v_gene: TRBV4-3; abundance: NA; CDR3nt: TGCGCCAGCAGCCAAGAAATGCGACAGGGGGCGGTTGGCTACACCTTC; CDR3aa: CASSQEMRQGAVGYTF
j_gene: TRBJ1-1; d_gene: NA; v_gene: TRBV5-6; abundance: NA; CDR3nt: TGTGCCAGCAGCTTTCCCCGTCCTGACCTGGACACTGAAGCTTTCTTT; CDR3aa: CASSFPRPDLDTEAFF
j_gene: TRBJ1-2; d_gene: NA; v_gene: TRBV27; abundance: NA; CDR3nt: TGTGCCAGCAGTTTATATAGGCCCCGAGATAACTATGGCTACACCTTC; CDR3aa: CASSLYRPRDNYGYTF
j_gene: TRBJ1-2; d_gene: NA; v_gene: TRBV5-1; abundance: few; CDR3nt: TGCGCCAGCAGCCGAGGGAGTAGCGGGCAGATTAACTATGGCTACACCTTC; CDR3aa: CASSRGSSGQINYGYTF
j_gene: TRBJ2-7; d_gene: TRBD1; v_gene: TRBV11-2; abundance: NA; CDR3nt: TGTGCCAGCAGCGCGACAGGGGGTTCCTACGAGCAGTACTTC; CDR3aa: CASSATGGSYEQYF
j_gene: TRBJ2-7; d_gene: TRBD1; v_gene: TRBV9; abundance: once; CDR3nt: TGTGCCAGCAGCGCGGGACAGGGTCGGCACGAGCAGTACTTC; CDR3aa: CASSAGQGRHEQYF
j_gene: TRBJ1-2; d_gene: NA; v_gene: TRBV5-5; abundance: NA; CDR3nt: TGTGCCAGCAGCCCGTCGGGGGGGGATGGCTACACCTTC; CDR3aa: CASSPSGGDGYTF
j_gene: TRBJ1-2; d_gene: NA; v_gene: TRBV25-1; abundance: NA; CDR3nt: TGTGCCAGCAGTGAGTCCGGGGGCATGGTCTATGGCTACACCTTC; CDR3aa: CASSESGGMVYGYTF
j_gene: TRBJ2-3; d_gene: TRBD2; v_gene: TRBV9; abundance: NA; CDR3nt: TGTGCCAGCAGCGTACGCCGGGACTATCCGGCAGATACGCAGTATTTT; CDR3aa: CASSVRRDYPADTQYF
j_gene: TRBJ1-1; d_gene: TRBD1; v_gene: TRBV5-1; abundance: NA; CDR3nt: TGCGCCAGCAGATCCGGACAGGGGATGGGGACTGAAGCTTTCTTT; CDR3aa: CASRSGQGMGTEAFF
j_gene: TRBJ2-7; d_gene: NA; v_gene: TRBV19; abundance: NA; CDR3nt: TGTGCCAGCCTAGGAGGGGTCGGGAACGAGCAGTACTTC; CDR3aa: CASLGGVGNEQYF
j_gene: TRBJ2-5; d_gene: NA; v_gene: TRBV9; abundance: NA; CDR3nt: TGTGCCAGCAGCGTAGTACAGGGCGGTAGTGAGACCCAGTACTTC; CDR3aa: CASSVVQGGSETQYF
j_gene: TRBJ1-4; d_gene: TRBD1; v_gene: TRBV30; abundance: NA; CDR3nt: TGTGCCTGGAAGGTACAGGGGGCGGGGGAAAAACTGTTTTTT; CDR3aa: CAWKVQGAGEKLFF
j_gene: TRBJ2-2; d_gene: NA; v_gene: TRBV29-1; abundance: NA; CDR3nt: TGCAGCGTTGAAGATGAGGGAACCGGGGAGCTGTTTTTT; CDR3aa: CSVEDEGTGELFF